This entry concerns a single T cell receptor (beta chain). The target antigen is unknown. These data belong to a study of response to subunit inactivated influenza vaccine. Study-level results: After each seasonal influenza vaccination, few new T cells are recruited, the authors suggested.

CDR3 size: 14 residues. Between the trimmed V and J ends, which lost 3 bases and 1 base, there was a span of 9 bases. MiXCR, run by TCRdb on the RT-PCR reads, gives a single entry per CDR3 protein. The profile covers about half a million distinct CDR3 sequences, with roughly 8.2% appearing a single time and roughly 13% taken by the ten largest. This TCR was recovered from a man aged 45 to 70 who received an inactivated influenza vaccine. The chain recombines TRBV12-3 or TRBV12-4 with TRBJ1-1; no definite D call. This specimen was PBMCs from blood, taken less than 30 months after vaccination. The CDR3 loop is CASSLTSRNTEAFF. DNA for the CDR3: TGTGCCAGCAGTTTGACCAGTCGGAACACTGAAGCTTTCTTT.